The 3 T cell receptor beta chains presented below share a single source sample, sequenced in a study of PD-1 blockade in mismatch repair-deficient tumors. TCRdb's copy holds only in-frame clones and misses some; the assay was immunoSEQ multiplex PCR. This sample has about 100,000 clones, with 82% found just once. Sequencing used peripheral blood, obtained 30 to 36 weeks after starting pembrolizumab. The receptor source for this set is an adult with mismatch repair-deficient cancer.

The chain employs TRBV5-1 and TRBJ1-1; no reliable D call. Germline assignment: CDR1 SGHRS and CDR2 YFSETQ. The CDR3 sequence is 16 residues long. The V end lost 0 bases, the J end lost 4 bases, and 16 bases lay between the germline ends. CDR3 in amino acids: CASSLASTRRVTEAFF. In DNA form, the CDR3 reads TGCGCCAGCAGCTTGGCCTCTACCCGGCGGGTCACTGAAGCTTTCTTT.

About this clone itself: The junction shows a germline mismatch at one end, possibly a read error. V and J are TRBV7-7 and TRBJ2-5; 11 bases are shared with TRBD2. Per the germline V gene, CDR1 is SSHAT and CDR2 is FNYEAQ (reference sequence). The CDR3 is made up of 16 amino acids. CDR3 nucleotide sequence: TGTGCTAGCAGTTCCGGGACTAGCGGAGGCGGGGAGACCCAGTACTTC. Protein: CASSSGTSGGGETQYF.

The rearrangement joins TRBV27 to TRBJ2-1; 7 bases are shared with TRBD2. The ends lost 2 bases at V and 6 bases at J; junction bases unmatched: 4. Germline V lookup: CDR1 MNHEY, CDR2 SMNVEV (reference sequence). The CDR3 sequence is 14 residues long. The CDR3 protein is CASSLGLAVNEQFF. CDR3 nucleotides: TGTGCCAGCAGTTTAGGGCTAGCGGTCAATGAGCAGTTCTTC.